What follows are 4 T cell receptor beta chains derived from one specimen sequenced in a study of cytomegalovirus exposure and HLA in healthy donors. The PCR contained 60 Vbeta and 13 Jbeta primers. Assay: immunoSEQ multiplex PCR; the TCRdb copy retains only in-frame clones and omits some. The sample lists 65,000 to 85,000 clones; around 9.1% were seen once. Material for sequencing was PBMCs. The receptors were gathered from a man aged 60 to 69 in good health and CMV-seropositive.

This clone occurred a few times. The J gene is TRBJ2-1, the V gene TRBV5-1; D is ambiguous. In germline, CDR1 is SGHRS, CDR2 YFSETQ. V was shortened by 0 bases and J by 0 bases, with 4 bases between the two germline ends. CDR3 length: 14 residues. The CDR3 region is CASSLGSSYNEQFF. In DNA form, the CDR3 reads TGCGCCAGCAGCTTGGGTAGCTCCTACAATGAGCAGTTCTTC.

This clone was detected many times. The CDR3 region is CASSTGTGRNQPQHF. CDR3 bases: TGTGCCAGTAGTACAGGGACAGGGAGGAATCAGCCCCAGCATTTT. This chain joins TRBV19 and TRBJ1-5; 9 bases are shared with TRBD1. Trimming at V came to 4 bases and at J to 4 bases, leaving 5 bases not matched to a gene. CDR3 length equals 15 residues. CDR1 is LNHDA and CDR2 is SQIVND in the germline V gene (reference sequence).

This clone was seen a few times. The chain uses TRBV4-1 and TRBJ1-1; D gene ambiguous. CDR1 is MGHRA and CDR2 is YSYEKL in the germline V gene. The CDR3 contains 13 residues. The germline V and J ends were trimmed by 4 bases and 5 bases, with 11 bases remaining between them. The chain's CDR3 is CASSPLGRTEAFF. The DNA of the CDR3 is TGCGCCAGCAGCCCCCTAGGGAGGACTGAAGCTTTCTTT.

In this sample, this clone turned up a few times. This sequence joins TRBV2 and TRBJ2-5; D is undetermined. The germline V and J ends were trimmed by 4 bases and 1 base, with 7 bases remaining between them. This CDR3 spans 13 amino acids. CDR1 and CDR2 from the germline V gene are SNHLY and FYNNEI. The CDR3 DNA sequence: TGTGCCAGCAGTGTGGGCCTCCAAGAGACCCAGTACTTC. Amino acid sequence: CASSVGLQETQYF.